Each of the 8 T cell receptor beta chains below was sequenced from the same sample in a study of PD-1 blockade in classical Hodgkin lymphoma. Sequencing was performed with immunoSEQ multiplex PCR; in TCRdb, only in-frame clones are kept and a portion is missing. The sample includes 20,000 to 25,000 clones, 94% of them seen just once. Time point in this sample: newly diagnosed, previously untreated cHL patient sample. The specimen sequenced was peripheral blood mononuclear cells (PBMCs). The receptor set was obtained from a human donor with classical Hodgkin lymphoma.

The J gene is TRBJ2-3, the V gene TRBV25-1, with a tentative D call TRBD1 (6 bases). The V gene's germline CDR1 is MGHDK and CDR2 SYGVNS. V lost 4 bases, J lost 0 bases, and 14 bases lay in between. This CDR3 is 16 amino acids long. The CDR3 loop is CASSAITGPSTDTQYF. Here the CDR3 DNA reads TGTGCCAGCAGTGCGATCACAGGGCCGAGCACAGATACGCAGTATTTT. Filled out from reference TRBV25-1 and TRBJ2-3, the complete variable domain reads EADIYQTPRYLVIGTGKKITLECSQTMGHDKMYWYQQDPGMELHLIHYSYGVNSTEKGDLSSESTVSRIRTEHFPLTLESARPSHTSQYLCASSAITGPSTDTQYFGPGTRLTVL.

J is TRBJ1-1 and V is TRBV5-1; D may be TRBD1 (5 bases). V was clipped by 0 bases and J by 1 base, with 10 bases between them. The CDR3 is 15 amino acids. Germline CDR1 is SGHRS and CDR2 is YFSETQ. The CDR3 here is CASSLVEGSNTEAFF. Written as DNA, the CDR3 is TGCGCCAGCAGCTTGGTGGAGGGGTCGAACACTGAAGCTTTCTTT.

This clone is a singleton in its sample. This sequence joins TRBV18 and TRBJ2-2, with TRBD2 identical over 9 bases. From germline, CDR1 is KGHSH and CDR2 LQKENI. With 8 bases clipped from V and 2 bases from J, the junction kept 9 bases outside the gene matches. The CDR3 spans 16 residues. The CDR3 reads CASTAILAGNTGELFF. The CDR3 DNA sequence: TGTGCCAGCACCGCAATACTAGCGGGTAACACCGGGGAGCTGTTTTTT.

The chain joins TRBV7-8 to TRBJ2-1; D possibly corresponds to TRBD1 (5 bases). Between the trimmed V and J ends, which lost 4 bases and 5 bases, there was a span of 12 bases. The CDR3 totals 14 residues. The germline CDR1 and CDR2 sequences are SGHVS and FQNEAQ. This CDR3 is CASSWQETDNEQFF. As DNA, the CDR3 is TGTGCCAGCAGCTGGCAGGAGACAGACAATGAGCAGTTCTTC.

This clone showed up just once. The V call is TRBV19, the J call TRBJ1-1; 7 positions agree with TRBD1. From germline, CDR1 is LNHDA and CDR2 SQIVND (reference sequence). The J segment lost 1 base and the V segment lost 5 bases, leaving 4 bases of the junction unmatched. The CDR3 contains 14 residues. The CDR3 protein is CASSPRTGNTEAFF. As DNA, the CDR3 is TGTGCCAGTAGTCCGCGGACAGGGAACACTGAAGCTTTCTTT.

The table lists this clone with a count of one. This rearrangement joins TRBV7-9 to TRBJ2-7; the match to TRBD1 covers 10 bases. The CDR3 contains 16 residues. The germline CDR1 and CDR2 sequences are SEHNR and FQNEAQ (reference sequence). Unmatched junction bases numbered 9, after V lost 2 bases and J lost 5 bases. CDR3 in amino acids: CASSLFVGTGEDEQYF. CDR3 in DNA: TGTGCCAGCAGCTTATTTGTAGGGACAGGGGAGGACGAGCAGTACTTC.

J is TRBJ1-5 and V is TRBV7-9; TRBD1 might be the D (6 bases). Trimming took off 4 bases at V and 3 bases at J, with 13 bases between the two ends. Germline assignment: CDR1 SEHNR and CDR2 FQNEAQ (reference sequence). The CDR3 runs 15 residues. Here the CDR3 reads CASSSGAGVNQPQHF. CDR3 bases: TGTGCCAGCAGCTCCGGGGCAGGGGTCAATCAGCCCCAGCATTTT.

The chain links TRBV6-6 to TRBJ2-1; D possibly uses TRBD1 or TRBD2 (5 bases each). The CDR3 has 14 residues. Trimming stripped 7 bases from V and 2 bases from J, with 12 bases between. CDR1 and CDR2 (germline): MNHNY, SVGAGI (reference sequence). The CDR3 spells CASTGTSTYNEQFF. The CDR3 nucleotides read TGTGCCAGCACCGGGACGTCGACCTACAATGAGCAGTTCTTC.